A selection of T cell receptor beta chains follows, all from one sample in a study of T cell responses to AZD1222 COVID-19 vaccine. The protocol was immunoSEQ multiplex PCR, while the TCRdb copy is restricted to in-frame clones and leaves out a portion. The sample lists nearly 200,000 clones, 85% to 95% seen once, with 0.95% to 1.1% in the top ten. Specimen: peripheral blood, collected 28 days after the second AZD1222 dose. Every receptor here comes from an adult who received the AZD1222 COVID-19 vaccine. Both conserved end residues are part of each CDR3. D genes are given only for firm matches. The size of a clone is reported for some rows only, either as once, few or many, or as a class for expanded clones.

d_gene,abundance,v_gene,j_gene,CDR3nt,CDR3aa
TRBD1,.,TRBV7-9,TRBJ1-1,TGTGCCAGCAGTCGGGACAGCATGAACACTGAAGCTTTCTTT,CASSRDSMNTEAFF
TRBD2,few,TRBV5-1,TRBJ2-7,TGCGCCAGCAGGTTCGGACTAGCGGCCTACGAGCAGTACTTC,CASRFGLAAYEQYF
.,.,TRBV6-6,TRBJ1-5,TGTGCCAGCAGTTACTCGCGGGGGGTGGGACAGCCCCAGCATTTT,CASSYSRGVGQPQHF
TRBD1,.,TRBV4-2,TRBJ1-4,TGTGCCAGCAGCCAAGATATATCGGGACAGACAACTAATGAAAAACTGTTTTTT,CASSQDISGQTTNEKLFF
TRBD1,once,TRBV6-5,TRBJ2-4,TGTGCCAGTAAGACAGGGGGCGCGGAAAACATTCAGTACTTC,CASKTGGAENIQYF
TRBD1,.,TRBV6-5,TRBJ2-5,TGTGCCAGCAGTCGAACAGGGGGCCAAGAGACCCAGTACTTC,CASSRTGGQETQYF
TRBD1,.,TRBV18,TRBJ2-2,TGTGCCAGCTCGGAGGATCGGACAGGGAGGTTGTTTTTT,CASSEDRTGRLFF
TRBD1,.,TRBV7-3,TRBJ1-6,TGTGCCAGCAGCCCTCGGACAGGGGGAAACTCACCCCTCCACTTT,CASSPRTGGNSPLHF
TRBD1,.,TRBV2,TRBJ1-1,TGTGCCAGCAGGACCGGGACAGGGGATACTGAAGCTTTCTTT,CASRTGTGDTEAFF
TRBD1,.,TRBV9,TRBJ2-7,TGTGCCAGCAGCGCCGGACAGGGGGGCTCCTACGAGCAGTACTTC,CASSAGQGGSYEQYF
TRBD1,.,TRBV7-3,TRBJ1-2,TGTGCCAGCAGCCAGGGGGTCAACTATGGCTACACCTTC,CASSQGVNYGYTF
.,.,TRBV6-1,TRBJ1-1,TGTGCCAGCAGTGAAGCAGGCATAGAAGCTTTCTTT,CASSEAGIEAFF
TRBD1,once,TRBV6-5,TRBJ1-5,TGTGCCAGCAGCGCCGACAGGGGTTATCAGCCCCAGCATTTT,CASSADRGYQPQHF
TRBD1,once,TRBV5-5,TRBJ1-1,TGTGCCAGCAGCTTGGGACAGGGGGCAGAGGAAGCTTTCTTT,CASSLGQGAEEAFF
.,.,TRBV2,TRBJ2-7,TGTGCCAGCAGTCCGTCCTACGAGCAGTACTTC,CASSPSYEQYF
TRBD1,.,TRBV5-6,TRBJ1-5,TGTGCCAGCAGCGGAACCGGGACAGGGTCCCATCAGCCCCAGCATTTT,CASSGTGTGSHQPQHF
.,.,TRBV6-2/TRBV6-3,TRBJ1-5,TGTGCCAGCAGTTCCCCCCGGCGGGGTAATCAGCCCCAGCATTTT,CASSSPRRGNQPQHF
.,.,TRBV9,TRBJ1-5,TGTGCCAGCAGCGACGGGCGGGTGTTTGAGCCCCAGCATTTT,CASSDGRVFEPQHF
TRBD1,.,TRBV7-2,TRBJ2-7,TGTGCCAGCAGCCGGTCACAGGGGGCGCGAGAGCAGTACTTC,CASSRSQGAREQYF
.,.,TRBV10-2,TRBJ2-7,TGCGCCAGCACGGGGGGCTCCCGGGAGCAGTACTTC,CASTGGSREQYF
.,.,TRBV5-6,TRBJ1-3,TGTGCCAGCAGCTTGGGGTGGGGCTCTGGAAACACCATATATTTT,CASSLGWGSGNTIYF
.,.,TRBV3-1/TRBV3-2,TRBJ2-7,TGTGCCAGCAGCCTTCTGGGGAATACCTACGAGCAGTACTTC,CASSLLGNTYEQYF
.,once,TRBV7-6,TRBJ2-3,TGTGCCAGCAGCCGGAAGGGAGCCACAGATACGCAGTATTTT,CASSRKGATDTQYF
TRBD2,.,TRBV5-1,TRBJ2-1,TGCGCCAGCAGCTCCTCTAGCGGGGGGCTTTCGCGGGAGCAGTTCTTC,CASSSSSGGLSREQFF
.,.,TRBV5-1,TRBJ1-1,TGCGCCAGCAGGGGCATCATGAACACTGAAGCTTTCTTT,CASRGIMNTEAFF
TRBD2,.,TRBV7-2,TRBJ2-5,TGTGCCAGCAGCCCTTTGGCGGGGGGCGTTGGGACCCAGTACTTC,CASSPLAGGVGTQYF
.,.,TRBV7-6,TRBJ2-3,TGTGCCAGCAGCTTAGATGGGGCCCGGGGAGATACGCAGTATTTT,CASSLDGARGDTQYF
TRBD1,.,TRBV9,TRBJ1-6,TGTGCCAGCAGCCCGCGACAGGGGTTTTCTTCACCCCTCCACTTT,CASSPRQGFSSPLHF
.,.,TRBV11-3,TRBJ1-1,TGTGCCAGCAGCTTGTTGGGCGACACTGAAGCTTTCTTT,CASSLLGDTEAFF
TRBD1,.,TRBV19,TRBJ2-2,TGTGCCAGTGGGTGGGGGACAGGGGAGAGCACCGGGGAGCTGTTTTTT,CASGWGTGESTGELFF
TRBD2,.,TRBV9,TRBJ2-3,TGTGCCAGCAGCACAAGACTAGCGGGATTCACAGATACGCAGTATTTT,CASSTRLAGFTDTQYF
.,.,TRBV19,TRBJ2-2,TGTGCCAGTAGTTTAACCGGGGGACAGCCTTTCACCGGGGAGCTGTTTTTT,CASSLTGGQPFTGELFF
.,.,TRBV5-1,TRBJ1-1,TGCGCCAGCAGCTCCAGGGGATCGGAGCATTGGACTGAAGCTTTCTTT,CASSSRGSEHWTEAFF
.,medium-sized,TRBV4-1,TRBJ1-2,TGCGCCAGCAGCCAAGATAGAATGACGGGTGGCTACACCTTC,CASSQDRMTGGYTF
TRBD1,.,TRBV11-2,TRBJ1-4,TGTGCCAGCAGCTTAACAGGGGGCCGTGAAAAACTGTTTTTT,CASSLTGGREKLFF
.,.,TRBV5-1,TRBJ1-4,TGCGCCAGCAGCTTGGTCGCCAATGAAAAACTGTTTTTT,CASSLVANEKLFF
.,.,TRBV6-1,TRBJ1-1,TGTGCCAGCGGGTTGAGTGTCACTGAAGCTTTCTTT,CASGLSVTEAFF
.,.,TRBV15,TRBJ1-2,TGTGCCACCAGTCCGGTTGGGGGGATAAGGGGCTACACCTTC,CATSPVGGIRGYTF
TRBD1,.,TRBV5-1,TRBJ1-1,TGCGCCAGCAGCTGGGGGGACAGGGACCACACTGAAGCTTTCTTT,CASSWGDRDHTEAFF
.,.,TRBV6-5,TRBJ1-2,TGTGCCAGCGGCCGGGATCTCCTCATATATGGCTACACCTTC,CASGRDLLIYGYTF
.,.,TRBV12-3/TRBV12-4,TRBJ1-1,TGTGCCAGCAGTTTTTTATTCCGGACTGAAGCTTTCTTT,CASSFLFRTEAFF
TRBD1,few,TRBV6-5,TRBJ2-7,TGTGCCAGCAGTTACAGGGGGACAGGGGGAGACGAGCAGTACTTC,CASSYRGTGGDEQYF
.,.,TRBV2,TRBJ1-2,TGTGCCAGCAGTCCCCTGGACTATGGCTACACCTTC,CASSPLDYGYTF
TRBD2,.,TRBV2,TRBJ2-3,TGTGCCAGCAGTGGATCAGCGGGGGGACCTTATACGCAGTATTTT,CASSGSAGGPYTQYF
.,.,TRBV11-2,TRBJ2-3,TGTGCCAGCAGCTTTTTAGGCACAGATACGCAGTATTTT,CASSFLGTDTQYF
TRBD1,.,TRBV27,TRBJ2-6,TGTGCCAGCAGTTTAAGGGACAGGGGCTCTGGGGCCAACGTCCTGACTTTC,CASSLRDRGSGANVLTF
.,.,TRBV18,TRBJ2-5,TGTGCCAGCTCACCGAGAGGACAGCAAGAGACCCAGTACTTC,CASSPRGQQETQYF
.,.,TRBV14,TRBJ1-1,TGTGCCAGCAGCCAAGTGCCCACTGAAGCTTTCTTT,CASSQVPTEAFF
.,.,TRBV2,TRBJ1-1,TGTGCCAGCAGACGACCCGGGACAAAGAACACTGAAGCTTTCTTT,CASRRPGTKNTEAFF
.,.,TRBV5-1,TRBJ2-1,TGCGCCAGCAGCTTGACCGCCCTTCGGGGATTCTACAATGAGCAGTTCTTC,CASSLTALRGFYNEQFF